This T cell receptor (beta chain) was retrieved from a study of control samples from healthy donors and cancer patients. CDR3 length: 14 amino acids. The V and J ends lost 3 bases and 5 bases, in that order; junction bases with no gene match: 7. The germline V gene has CDR1 SGDLS and CDR2 YYNGEE. Assay: immunoSEQ multiplex PCR; the TCRdb copy retains only in-frame clones and omits some. The sample has about 150,000 clones, 93% seen once; the top ten hold roughly 5.7%. Sequencing input: blood. V gene TRBV9 combines with J gene TRBJ1-1; 7 nucleotides match TRBD1. The clonotype was recovered from a man aged 18 to 30 in good health. The chain's CDR3 is CASSEGAAGTEAFF. The CDR3 DNA follows: TGTGCCAGCAGCGAGGGGGCAGCGGGGACTGAAGCTTTCTTT.